A selection of T cell receptor beta chains follows, all from one sample in a study of shared clonotypes between healthy human individuals. Produced via immunoSEQ multiplex PCR; TCRdb's table is partial and in-frame only. The repertoire holds about 1 million clones, with roughly 75% as singletons. Sequencing was performed on memory CD4+ T cells sorted from blood. The origin of the receptors is a man aged 18 to 29 in good health. The CDR3 runs from the conserved cysteine through the conserved F or W. The D gene is left open where the match is weak. The size entry is marked missing in some rows and otherwise reads once, few, many or a size class.

V gene	D gene	J gene	clone size	CDR3 protein	CDR3 DNA
TRBV11-2	NA	TRBJ1-1	NA	CASSYTGTSNTEAFF	TGTGCCAGCAGTTATACCGGGACATCGAACACTGAAGCTTTCTTT
TRBV6-5	TRBD1	TRBJ1-2	once	CASRGTGGKGGYTF	TGTGCCAGCAGGGGGACAGGGGGTAAGGGTGGCTACACCTTC
TRBV19	NA	TRBJ2-7	once	CASSWRGNSYEQYF	TGTGCCAGTAGTTGGAGGGGGAACTCCTACGAGCAGTACTTC
TRBV4-3	NA	TRBJ2-3	NA	CASSGRDTQYF	TGCGCCAGCAGTGGGAGGGATACGCAGTATTTT
TRBV2	NA	TRBJ2-5	many	CASSYFETQYF	TGTGCCAGCAGTTACTTTGAGACCCAGTACTTC
TRBV5-1	TRBD2	TRBJ2-7	few	CASSPAGLAGYYEQYF	TGCGCCAGCAGCCCGGCGGGACTAGCGGGATACTACGAGCAGTACTTC
TRBV30	NA	TRBJ2-7	NA	CAWSLGQGFDEQYF	TGTGCCTGGAGTCTCGGGCAGGGTTTCGACGAGCAGTACTTC
TRBV28	NA	TRBJ1-4	NA	CASSLPGANEKLFF	TGTGCCAGCAGTTTACCAGGGGCAAATGAAAAACTGTTTTTT
TRBV28	NA	TRBJ1-5	few	CASSHSQGVQPQHF	TGTGCCAGCAGTCACTCCCAGGGTGTTCAGCCCCAGCATTTT
TRBV9	NA	TRBJ1-3	NA	CASGGLKSSGNTIYF	TGTGCCAGCGGGGGTCTCAAGAGCTCTGGAAACACCATATATTTT
TRBV11-2	NA	TRBJ2-2	once	CASSLGANTGELFF	TGTGCCAGCAGCTTAGGAGCTAACACCGGGGAGCTGTTTTTT
TRBV27	NA	TRBJ2-3	NA	CASSLRALGASTDTQYF	TGTGCCAGCAGTTTACGTGCCCTAGGGGCTAGCACAGATACGCAGTATTTT
TRBV19	NA	TRBJ2-2	NA	CASSIRVKTNTGELFF	TGTGCCAGTAGTATCAGGGTCAAAACGAACACCGGGGAGCTGTTTTTT
TRBV25-1	NA	TRBJ2-5	many	CASSEGGAGETQYF	TGTGCCAGCAGTGAAGGGGGGGCTGGGGAGACCCAGTACTTC
TRBV19	NA	TRBJ2-1	once	CASSIVAGEQFF	TGTGCCAGTAGTATAGTGGCGGGAGAGCAGTTCTTC
TRBV28	NA	TRBJ2-7	NA	CASSGPLWEQYF	TGTGCCAGCAGCGGGCCACTATGGGAGCAGTACTTC
TRBV5-1	NA	TRBJ2-5	NA	CASSRGTFETQYF	TGCGCCAGCAGCCGTGGTACCTTCGAGACCCAGTACTTC
TRBV27	NA	TRBJ1-4	few	CASSWRVNEKLFF	TGTGCCAGCAGTTGGCGGGTTAATGAAAAACTGTTTTTT
TRBV2	NA	TRBJ1-2	once	CASSDKQQGYGYTF	TGTGCCAGCAGTGATAAGCAACAGGGTTATGGCTACACCTTC
TRBV7-9	NA	TRBJ2-2	few	CASSLSNKATGRVGGELFF	TGTGCCAGCAGCCTCTCGAATAAGGCGACAGGTCGGGTTGGCGGGGAGCTGTTTTTT
TRBV7-9	NA	TRBJ2-3	NA	CASAVGASLRTDTQYF	TGTGCCAGTGCTGTGGGCGCATCCCTCCGCACAGATACGCAGTATTTT
TRBV2	NA	TRBJ1-6	NA	CASSETGKGNSPLHF	TGTGCCAGCAGTGAAACGGGGAAGGGTAATTCACCCCTCCACTTT
TRBV6-1	TRBD1	TRBJ2-7	many	CASSELTGVTSYEQYF	TGTGCCAGCAGTGAGTTGACAGGGGTGACGTCCTACGAGCAGTACTTC
TRBV9	NA	TRBJ2-7	few	CASSANEGNLQYF	TGTGCCAGCAGCGCCAACGAAGGGAATCTACAGTACTTC
TRBV5-4	TRBD1	TRBJ1-1	NA	CASFRGQNTNTEAFF	TGTGCCAGCTTCCGGGGACAGAATACGAACACTGAAGCTTTCTTT
TRBV29-1	NA	TRBJ2-3	NA	CSVESGTYTDTQYF	TGCAGCGTTGAGTCTGGGACCTACACAGATACGCAGTATTTT
TRBV11-2	NA	TRBJ2-2	NA	CASSLGQTSTGELFF	TGTGCCAGCAGCTTAGGGCAGACGAGCACCGGGGAGCTGTTTTTT
TRBV10-3	NA	TRBJ2-1	NA	CAISEGAGKNEQFF	TGTGCCATCAGTGAGGGGGCAGGTAAAAATGAGCAGTTCTTC
TRBV29-1	NA	TRBJ2-4	once	CSVELGAANIQYF	TGCAGCGTTGAACTGGGGGCCGCGAACATTCAGTACTTC
TRBV2	TRBD1	TRBJ2-7	few	CASSGDRGLSEQYF	TGTGCCAGCAGTGGGGACAGGGGTCTCTCCGAGCAGTACTTC
TRBV5-1	NA	TRBJ2-2	NA	CASSRSLSTGELFF	TGCGCCAGCAGCAGGTCCCTTAGCACCGGGGAGCTGTTTTTT
TRBV7-9	NA	TRBJ2-7	NA	CASSLGAWQYF	TGTGCCAGCAGCTTAGGGGCATGGCAGTACTTC
TRBV7-9	NA	TRBJ1-4	NA	CASSERGPNEKLFF	TGTGCCAGCAGCGAACGGGGTCCTAATGAAAAACTGTTTTTT
TRBV28	NA	TRBJ2-7	NA	CASSVGGYDGSYEQYF	TGTGCCAGCAGTGTAGGTGGATATGACGGCTCCTACGAGCAGTACTTC
TRBV2	TRBD1	TRBJ1-1	NA	CASTGQGNTEAFF	TGTGCCAGCACTGGACAGGGGAACACTGAAGCTTTCTTT
TRBV21-1	NA	TRBJ2-7	NA	CASSPPDSDQPPYEQYF	TGTGCCAGCAGCCCGCCCGACAGCGACCAACCTCCCTACGAGCAGTACTTC
TRBV5-8	NA	TRBJ1-1	NA	CASSFYNTEAFF	TGTGCCAGCAGCTTTTATAACACTGAAGCTTTCTTT
TRBV6-5	NA	TRBJ2-2	NA	CASSYSIRVGELFF	TGTGCCAGCAGTTACTCGATTCGGGTCGGGGAGCTGTTTTTT
TRBV7-2	NA	TRBJ1-1	once	CASSLGVTALDAFF	TGTGCCAGCAGCTTAGGGGTCACAGCCCTTGATGCTTTCTTT
TRBV5-6	NA	TRBJ1-4	NA	CASSQRRFNEKLFF	TGTGCCAGCAGTCAAAGACGTTTTAATGAAAAACTGTTTTTT
TRBV7-2	TRBD1	TRBJ2-5	NA	CASRRQGGQETQYF	TGTGCCAGCAGACGACAGGGGGGTCAAGAGACCCAGTACTTC